This note documents a single T cell receptor beta chain sequence. Authors' methods: Quantification of nucleated cells was approximated via reference gene primer amplification. Profiling relied on immunoSEQ multiplex PCR, and the TCRdb table lists in-frame clones only, not all of them. Clone size and V and J calls were adopted from that table, with D and trimming inferred from the DNA. The sample lists 150,000 or so clones; 90% to 95% were seen once. The data were taken from a study of blood T cell repertoires in COVID-19. Study overall: Researchers got acute and convalescent COVID-19 samples from the United States, Italy and Spain. Sample material is recorded as cDNA or gDNA derived from T cells, B-cell-depleted T cells, or PBMCs.

The CDR3 consists of 11 residues. This clonotype was sampled from a man aged 45-65 years with acute or convalescent COVID-19. The sequenced sample consisted of peripheral blood. The rearrangement uses TRBV12-2 and TRBJ1-2. TRBV12-2 is designated a pseudogene. The CDR3 coding sequence is TGTGCAAGTCGCCAGAGGAACGGCTACACCTTC. This codes for CASRQRNGYTF.